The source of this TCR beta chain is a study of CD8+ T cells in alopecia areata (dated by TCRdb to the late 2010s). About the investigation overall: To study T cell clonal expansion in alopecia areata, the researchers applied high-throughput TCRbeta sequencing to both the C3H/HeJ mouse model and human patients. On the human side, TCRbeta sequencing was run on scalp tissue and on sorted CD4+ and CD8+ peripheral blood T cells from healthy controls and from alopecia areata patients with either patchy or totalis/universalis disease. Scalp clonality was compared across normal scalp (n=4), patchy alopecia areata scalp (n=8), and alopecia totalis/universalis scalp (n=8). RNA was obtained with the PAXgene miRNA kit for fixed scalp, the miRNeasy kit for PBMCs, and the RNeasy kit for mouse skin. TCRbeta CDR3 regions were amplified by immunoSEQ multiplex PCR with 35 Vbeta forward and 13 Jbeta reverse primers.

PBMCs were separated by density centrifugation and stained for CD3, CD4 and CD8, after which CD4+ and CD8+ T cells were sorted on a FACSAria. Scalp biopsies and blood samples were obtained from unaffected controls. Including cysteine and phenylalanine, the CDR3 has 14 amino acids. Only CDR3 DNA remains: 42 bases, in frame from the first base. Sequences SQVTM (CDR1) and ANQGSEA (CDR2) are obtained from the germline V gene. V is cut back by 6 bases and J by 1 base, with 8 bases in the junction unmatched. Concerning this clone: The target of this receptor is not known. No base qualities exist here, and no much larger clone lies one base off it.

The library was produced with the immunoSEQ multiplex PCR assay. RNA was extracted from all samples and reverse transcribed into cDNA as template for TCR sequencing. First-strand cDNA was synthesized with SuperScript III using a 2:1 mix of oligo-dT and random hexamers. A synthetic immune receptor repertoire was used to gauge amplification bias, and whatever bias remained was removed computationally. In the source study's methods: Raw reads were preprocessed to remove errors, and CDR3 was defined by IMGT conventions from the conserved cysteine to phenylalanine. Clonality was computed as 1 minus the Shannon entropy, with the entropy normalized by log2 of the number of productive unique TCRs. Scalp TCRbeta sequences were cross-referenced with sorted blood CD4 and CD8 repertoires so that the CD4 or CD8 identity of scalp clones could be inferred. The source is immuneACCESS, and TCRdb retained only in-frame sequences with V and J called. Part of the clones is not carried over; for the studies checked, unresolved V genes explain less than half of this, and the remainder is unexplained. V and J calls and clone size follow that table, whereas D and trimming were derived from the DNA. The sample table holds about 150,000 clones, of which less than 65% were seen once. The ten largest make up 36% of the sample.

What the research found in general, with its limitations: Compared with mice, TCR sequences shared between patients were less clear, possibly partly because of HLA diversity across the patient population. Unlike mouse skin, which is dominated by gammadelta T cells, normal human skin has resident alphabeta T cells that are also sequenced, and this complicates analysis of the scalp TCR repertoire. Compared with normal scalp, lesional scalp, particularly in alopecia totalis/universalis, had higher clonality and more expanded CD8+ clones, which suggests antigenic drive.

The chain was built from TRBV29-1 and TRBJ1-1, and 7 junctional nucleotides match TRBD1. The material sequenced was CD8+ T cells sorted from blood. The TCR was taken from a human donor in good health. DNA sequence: TGCAGCGTCGCCGGGACAGACTCGAACACTGAAGCTTTCTTT. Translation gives CSVAGTDSNTEAFF.